This T cell receptor (beta chain) originates from a study of beta chain features in type 1 diabetes. The wider study: Patients did not differ from healthy donors in age, gender or cell yield. General study results and limits: The similarity of naive, central memory and Treg TCRB repertoires appeared greater among patients than among healthy donors. Significant though moderate, a shortening of TCRB CDR3s appeared in all four CD4+ subsets of Type 1 diabetes patients. More deletions and fewer insertions at VDJ junctions were found in patients with type 1 diabetes.

This clone was seen repeatedly, ten times or more. Its antigen is undetermined. CDR3 length: 11 amino acids. The V and J ends lost 3 bases and 7 bases respectively, with 6 bases between them. Reverse transcription of all isolated RNA meant that expressed TCRB transcripts were sequenced. This table comes from immunoSEQ multiplex PCR, and its TCRdb copy is limited to in-frame clones, with some not included. Of 430,000 or so clones detected, over 9.5% appear once; the ten largest clones hold over 0.035%. Specimen: naive CD4+ T cells from blood. The TCR sequence derives from a woman aged 18-30 years in good health. The rearrangement links TRBV23-1 to TRBJ1-2, with no clear D. TRBV23-1 counts as an open reading frame of uncertain function. CDR3 sequence (DNA): TGCGCCAGCAGTCAGGGCTGTGGCTACACCTTC. It codes for CASSQGCGYTF.